The clone carrying this TCR beta chain has at least ten counts. The antigen is undetermined. The sample is drawn from a study of glioma-infiltrating T cells. The study's findings and limits: Non-neoplastic patients had below-expected tissue-blood divergence, while all gliomas exceeded expectation. Only very few CDR3 sequences appeared in both tissue and blood.

TCR alpha and beta CDR3 regions were amplified from RNA using iRepertoire nested multiplex PCR. For one-step reverse transcription and amplification, about 85-400 ng of tissue mRNA or PBMC total RNA was used. TCRdb re-called the multiplex PCR reads with MiXCR, one entry per CDR3 protein. The table has approximately 130,000 distinct CDR3 sequences, roughly a quarter seen once. The CDR3 is made up of 15 amino acids. The germline V gene encodes CDR1 SGHTA and CDR2 FQGTGA. The V end was cut by 2 bases, the J end by 0 bases, with 8 bases between. Sample: glioma tissue, nonneoplastic brain tissue, or PBMCs (not recorded which). The origin of this receptor is a human donor with low-grade glioma or glioblastoma, undergoing nonglioma brain surgery, or in good health (not recorded which). This sequence joins TRBV7-3 and TRBJ1-5; D not certain. CDR3 DNA sequence: TGTGCCAGCAGCTTACGCCAAACTAGCAATCAGCCCCAGCATTTT. Translated: CASSLRQTSNQPQHF.